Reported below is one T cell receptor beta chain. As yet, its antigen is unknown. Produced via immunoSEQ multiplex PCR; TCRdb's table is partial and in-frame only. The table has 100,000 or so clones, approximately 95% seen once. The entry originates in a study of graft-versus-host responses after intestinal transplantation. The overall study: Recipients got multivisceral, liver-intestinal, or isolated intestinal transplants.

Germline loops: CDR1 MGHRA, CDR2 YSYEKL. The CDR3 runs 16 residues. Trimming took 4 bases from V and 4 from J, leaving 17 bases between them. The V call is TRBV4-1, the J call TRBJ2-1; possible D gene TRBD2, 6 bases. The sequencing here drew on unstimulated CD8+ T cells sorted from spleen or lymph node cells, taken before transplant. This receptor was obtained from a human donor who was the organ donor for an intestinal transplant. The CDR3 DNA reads TGCGCCAGCAGCCCCTCTGTGGCGGGGAGGTACAATGAGCAGTTCTTC. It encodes CASSPSVAGRYNEQFF.